This TCR beta chain is from a study of regulatory T cells in long-lasting Graves disease. Study-level background: Prior antithyroid drug treatment in newly diagnosed Graves' patients lasted under 3 months. Study outcomes and limitations: Patients with persistent disease showed a bias toward TRBV28, TRBJ1-2 and TRBJ2-5. The sample size was small, and this may have reduced accuracy.

Time point reported: newly diagnosed GD, antithyroid drugs for less than 3 months. RNA extracted from PBMCs served as the sequencing template. This clonotype appeared many times. Antigen specificity is unknown. In building TCR beta libraries, iRepertoire HTBI primers were used together with Arm-PCR of CDR3 regions. Original data processing: Across samples, 62 TRBV and about 15 TRBJ segments were found. One entry per CDR3 protein, called by TCRdb with MiXCR from the multiplex PCR reads. TCRdb's processing, not the study's, gives the V and J calls here. The sample comprises fewer than 350,000 distinct CDR3 sequences, about 20% of which are singletons, and roughly 35% rests with the top ten. V was pared by 2 bases and J by 5 bases, with 9 bases between. CDR1 is MDHEN and CDR2 is SYDVKM in the germline V gene. The CDR3 runs to 14 residues.

The source is a female donor with Graves disease. The chain carries TRBV28 and TRBJ2-2; D is ambiguous. Specimen: peripheral blood mononuclear cells (PBMCs), collected at new diagnosis, from a patient treated with antithyroid drugs. This CDR3 is CASSLVLGTGELFF. DNA for the CDR3: TGTGCCAGCAGTTTAGTTTTGGGGACCGGGGAGCTGTTTTTT.